This TCR beta chain was identified in a study of beta chain features in type 1 diabetes (dated by TCRdb to about 2018). With regard to the full study: Mean age, gender distribution, total cell number and subset yield were not different between patients and healthy donors. A total of roughly 100 million sorted cells were examined across all samples, and the number of cells per subset was strongly correlated with RNA yield. In the study, TCRB repertoires of sorted circulating CD4+ T cell subsets from recently diagnosed type 1 diabetes patients were compared with those of matched healthy donors. Regulatory and stem cell-like memory subsets were obtained from only 8 patients and roughly 8 healthy donors, while naive and central memory subsets were obtained from all 30 or so donors. Points the paper makes about the study in general: Because cDNA was sequenced instead of genomic DNA, activated cells with high expression could be over-represented, although the groups did not differ in activation or CD3 levels. The naive, central memory and regulatory TCRB repertoires appeared to resemble one another more closely among patients than among healthy donors. PCR may preferentially amplify shorter templates, but because patient and control samples were amplified and corrected together, any resulting skew would affect both groups equally. In all four CD4+ subsets, TCRB CDR3 length was moderately but significantly shorter in type 1 diabetes patients. At VDJ recombination sites, type 1 diabetes patients had fewer insertions and more deleted nucleotides, which implies abnormalities in thymic rearrangement. Because the HLA sub-analyses included only small numbers of individuals, any influence of HLA type on TCRB rearrangement was left unresolved.

This clone occurred a few times. The antigen this receptor binds is unknown. The record has no base qualities; no much larger clone is one base away. V sheds 3 bases and J sheds 1 base, leaving 13 bases between their ends. Based on the germline V gene, the CDR1 and CDR2 sequences are SGDLS and YYNGEE. The CDR3 measures 15 amino acids from cysteine to phenylalanine. Just CDR3 DNA is preserved here, 45 bases in frame from base 1. From each donor, a single peripheral blood sample of about 120 mL on average was drawn into heparinised tubes. Using a panel that included CD45RO, CCR7, CD25, CD127, CD95 and CD27, naive, central memory, regulatory and stem cell-like memory CD4+ T cells were sorted on a BD FACSAria II. Purity was above 95% for every sorted population. PBMCs were separated immediately by Lymphoprep density gradient centrifugation and were stained directly, without being cultured. So that batch effects would be minimized, each experiment stained and sorted samples in pairs, pairing one healthy donor with one patient.

The entire amount of isolated RNA was reverse transcribed using the High Capacity cDNA Reverse Transcription Kit, so the sequenced TCRB transcripts were expressed ones. Deep immunoSEQ sequencing was performed on naive, central memory and regulatory T cell samples, with an average of about 3.6 million total reads per sample. Sorted cells were lysed in RLT buffer and RNA was extracted with DNase-treated RNeasy Micro or Mini kits, depending on cell number. Each cell subset was processed on its own to prevent cross-contamination, while patient and healthy donor samples were processed together. TCRB sequences were amplified from cDNA with the immunoSEQ multiplex PCR, producing 87-bp fragments spanning the CDR3 region. Sequencing of the amplicons was done on the Illumina HiSeq platform. Per the authors' processing: Synthetic template baselines were used to correct PCR bias computationally, reads within Hamming distance 2 were collapsed together, and singletons that could not be merged were discarded. Reads were aligned against IMGT to assign V, D and J genes, CDR3 length and insertions or deletions at six rearrangement sites. Within each subset, clonotype counts were normalized to sorted cell number, after which true diversity and Gini coefficients were computed with the tcR R package. The overlap coefficient, calculated on TCRB nucleotide sequences, was used to quantify repertoire sharing. Out-of-frame TCRB sequences from naive cells were analyzed to stand in for the pre-selection repertoire. The table was pulled from immuneACCESS by TCRdb, which kept in-frame rearrangements only. Such tables lose some clones; where checked, under half of the loss comes from unresolved V genes, and the rest has no known cause. V, J and clone size were drawn from that table, and D and trimming were deduced from the DNA. The sample profile shows 600,000 to 700,000 clones; over 10% of them were found once. The ten largest account for 0.09% to 0.15% of the sample.

This receptor was obtained from a man aged 25-40 years with type 1 diabetes. The sample taken for sequencing was naive CD4+ T cells from blood. Interpreted using the paper, the cell subset or site label stands for: true naive CD4+ T cells. The sequence is built from TRBV9 and TRBJ2-5; the best D guess is TRBD1, with 6 bases matching. The CDR3 sequence is CASSAPTGAQETQYF. In nucleotide form, the sequence is TGTGCCAGCAGCGCTCCGACAGGAGCCCAAGAGACCCAGTACTTC. With the portions outside the CDR3 filled from the reference TRBV9 and TRBJ2-5 genes, the complete variable region becomes DSGVTQTPKHLITATGQRVTLRCSPRSGDLSVYWYQQSLDQGLQFLIQYYNGEERAKGNILERFSAQQFPDLHSELNLSSLELGDSALYFCASSAPTGAQETQYFGPGTRLLVL.